This TCR beta chain was captured by sequencing in a study of cytomegalovirus exposure and HLA in healthy donors. Study observations and caveats: Earlier analysis yielded a pattern in which most TCR beta V segments were productive about 90% or about 30% of the time. Cytomegalovirus-associated status was assigned to 150 to 200 TCR beta chains. In a later analysis, TCR beta V- and J-gene trimming was associated with a missense DCLRE1C variant. In vitro work confirmed that three CMV-associated chains recognize CMV antigens.

CDR3 size: 14 residues. The V end was cut by 9 bases, the J end by 3 bases, with 15 bases between. Germline assignment: CDR1 MDHEN and CDR2 SYDVKM. PCR amplification relied on 60 Vbeta primers (plus 13 Jbeta primers). The data were produced by immunoSEQ multiplex PCR, yet TCRdb's version contains in-frame clones alone and is incomplete. The repertoire table contains about 99,000 clones. Worth noting for this clone: Its antigen remains unknown.

The sequencing input was PBMCs. The chain recombines TRBV28 with TRBJ2-1; a weak D match, TRBD2 (6 bases). The receptor was isolated from a man between 40 and 49 years old in good health and CMV-seronegative. Here the CDR3 DNA reads TGTGCCAGTCGGCTTTACGGGGGCTACAATGAGCAGTTCTTC. Translated, it gives CASRLYGGYNEQFF.